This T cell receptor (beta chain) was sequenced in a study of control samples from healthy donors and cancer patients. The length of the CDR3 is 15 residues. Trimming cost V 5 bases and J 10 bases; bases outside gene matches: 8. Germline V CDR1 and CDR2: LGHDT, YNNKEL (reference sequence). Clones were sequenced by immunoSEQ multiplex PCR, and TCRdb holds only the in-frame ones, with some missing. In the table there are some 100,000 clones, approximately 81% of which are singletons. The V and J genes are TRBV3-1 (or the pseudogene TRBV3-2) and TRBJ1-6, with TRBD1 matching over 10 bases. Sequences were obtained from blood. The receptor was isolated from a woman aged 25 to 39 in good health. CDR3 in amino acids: CASSTGQGVNSPLHF. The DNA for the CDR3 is TGTGCCAGCAGCACTGGACAGGGGGTTAACTCACCCCTCCACTTT.